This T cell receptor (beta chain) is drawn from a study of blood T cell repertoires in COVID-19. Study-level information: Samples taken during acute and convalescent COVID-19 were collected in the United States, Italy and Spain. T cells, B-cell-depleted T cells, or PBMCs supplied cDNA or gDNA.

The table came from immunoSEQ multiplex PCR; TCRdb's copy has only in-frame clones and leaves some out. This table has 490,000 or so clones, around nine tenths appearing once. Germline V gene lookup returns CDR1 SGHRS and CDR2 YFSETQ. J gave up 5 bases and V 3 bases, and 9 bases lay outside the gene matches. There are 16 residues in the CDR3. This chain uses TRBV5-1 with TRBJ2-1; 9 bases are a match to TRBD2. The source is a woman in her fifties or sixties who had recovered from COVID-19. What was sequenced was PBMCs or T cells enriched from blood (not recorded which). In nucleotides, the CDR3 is TGCGCCAGCAGCTCTATACCGGGACTAGCAAACAATGAGCAGTTCTTC. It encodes CASSSIPGLANNEQFF.